This TCR beta chain originates from a study of chemoradiotherapy in HPV16-positive cancers. Study-level points and caveats: Non-HPV-specific T cells did not expand in tumors during treatment, whereas candidate HPV-specific clones and E7-related motifs did.

Note on this clone: Its antigen remains unidentified.

The CDR3 has 16 residues. Between the trimmed V and J ends, which lost 8 bases and 3 bases, there was a span of 20 bases. Germline V CDR1 and CDR2: SNHLY, FYNNEI. Over chemoradiotherapy, repertoires were sampled more than once. Clones were sequenced by immunoSEQ multiplex PCR, and TCRdb holds only the in-frame ones, with some missing. The data show 25,000 to 30,000 clones, with 90% to 95% seen just once and about a fifth held by the top ten. The sequence was obtained from a human donor with HPV-associated anogenital cancer. Sample: blood, taken from a patient who underwent chemoradiotherapy. This rearrangement joins TRBV2 to TRBJ1-5; possibly TRBD1 for D (5 bases). This CDR3 is CASRSMGVGDNQPQHF. The CDR3 DNA is TGTGCCAGCCGTTCCATGGGGGTCGGCGACAATCAGCCCCAGCATTTT. Variable domain in full (rest from reference TRBV2 and TRBJ1-5): EPEVTQTPSHQVTQMGQEVILRCVPISNHLYFYWYRQILGQKVEFLVSFYNNEISEKSEIFDDQFSVERPDGSNFTLKIRSTKLEDSAMYFCASRSMGVGDNQPQHFGDGTRLSIL.